Included here is one T cell receptor beta chain sequence, with context. In the library, individual cDNA molecules carried attached unique molecular identifiers. From the 5' RACE reads, TCRdb called clonotypes with MiXCR, one entry per CDR3 protein. The sample gives 75,000 to 80,000 distinct CDR3 sequences, around 16% of which show up once; approximately 2.9% is in the top ten. These data come from a study of early T cells in non-severe SARS-CoV-2 infection. The CDR3 totals 15 residues. Per germline, CDR1 MDHEN and CDR2 SYDVKM. Between the trimmed V and J ends, which lost 7 bases and 6 bases, there was a span of 22 bases.

The chain uses TRBV28 and TRBJ2-7, with D possibly called TRBD1 or TRBD2 (5 bases each). This receptor was taken from an adult who was a healthcare worker with PCR-confirmed SARS-CoV-2 infection or an uninfected control (not recorded which). Sequencing used whole blood. The CDR3 coding sequence is TGTGCCAGCACCAGACCTTCCGGGACCCCCTCCGAGCAGTACTTC. The encoded protein is CASTRPSGTPSEQYF.